The 10 T cell receptor beta chains below were found in one sample sequenced in a study of PD-1 blockade in classical Hodgkin lymphoma. Each and every patient relapsed after autologous stem cell transplantation, and patients got differing brentuximab vedotin exposure. The repertoire was sequenced with immunoSEQ multiplex PCR; TCRdb's copy has only in-frame clones and lacks some. The table includes approximately 65,000 clones, approximately 89% detected once. Sample: peripheral blood mononuclear cells (PBMCs), taken at baseline. These receptors were taken from a human donor with classical Hodgkin lymphoma.

The gene calls are TRBV19 and TRBJ1-1; no definite D call. CDR3 length: 14 residues. Trimming took 3 bases from V and 1 from J, leaving 9 bases between them. Germline V CDR1 and CDR2: LNHDA, SQIVND (reference sequence). Here the CDR3 reads CASSISTKNTEAFF. CDR3 DNA: TGTGCCAGTAGTATCTCTACTAAGAACACTGAAGCTTTCTTT. Drawing the rest from reference TRBV19 and TRBJ1-1, the complete variable domain is DGGITQSPKYLFRKEGQNVTLSCEQNLNHDAMYWYRQDPGQGLRLIYYSQIVNDFQKGDIAEGYSVSREKKESFPLTVTSAQKNPTAFYLCASSISTKNTEAFFGQGTRLTVV.

V and J are TRBV2 and TRBJ1-3; D gene unclear. CDR1 is SNHLY and CDR2 is FYNNEI in the germline V gene. The CDR3 runs to 14 residues. Trimming stripped 4 bases from V and 3 bases from J, with 10 bases between. The DNA for the CDR3 is TGTGCCAGCAGTGTGTTAACTTATGGAAACACCATATATTTT. It yields the protein CASSVLTYGNTIYF.

The V gene is TRBV6-1, the J gene TRBJ1-5; D not resolved. This CDR3 spans 16 amino acids. Per germline, CDR1 MNHNS and CDR2 SASEGT. Trimming took 3 bases from V and 0 from J, leaving 12 bases between them. Written as DNA, the CDR3 is TGTGCCAGCAGTGAGATAGGTTACCATAGCAATCAGCCCCAGCATTTT. This sequence encodes CASSEIGYHSNQPQHF.

The V gene is TRBV9, the J gene TRBJ2-5; D gene ambiguous. Trimming removed 0 bases from V and 5 bases from J, with 8 bases in between. Germline loops: CDR1 SGDLS, CDR2 YYNGEE. CDR3 size: 13 residues. CDR3 loop: CASSVALSETQYF. Written as DNA, the CDR3 is TGTGCCAGCAGCGTAGCTCTGTCGGAGACCCAGTACTTC.

The V gene is TRBV21-1, the J gene TRBJ2-7; the tabulated D call, TRBD2, remains unverified against the DNA. TRBV21-1 is a listed pseudogene. The CDR3 loop spans 14 amino acids. The CDR3 loop is CASSKEEFPREQYF. The CDR3 DNA reads TGTGCCAGCAGCAAAGAAGAGTTCCCGCGCGAGCAGTACTTC.

This chain joins TRBV27 and TRBJ2-5; 13 nucleotides align to TRBD2. The CDR3 loop spans 14 amino acids. The germline CDR1 and CDR2 sequences are MNHEY and SMNVEV (reference sequence). Germline trimming cut 7 bases from V and 2 bases from J; bases unmatched to any gene: 1. Here the CDR3 reads CASKGLAGQETQYF. The CDR3 nucleotides are TGTGCCAGCAAGGGACTAGCGGGGCAAGAGACCCAGTACTTC.

This clone was recorded once. The CDR3 region is CASSTFPAGANSNQPQHF. CDR3 nucleotide sequence: TGTGCCAGCAGCACCTTCCCCGCAGGGGCCAATAGCAATCAGCCCCAGCATTTT. This rearrangement joins TRBV21-1 to TRBJ1-5; the tabulated D call, TRBD1, remains unverified against the DNA. TRBV21-1 is shown as a pseudogene. The length of the CDR3 is 18 residues.

V gene TRBV9 combines with J gene TRBJ2-1; 9 bases map to TRBD2. This CDR3 contains 18 residues. V gave up 0 bases and J gave up 5 bases; unmatched junction bases: 12. Germline-derived CDR1 and CDR2 are SGDLS and YYNGEE. DNA for the CDR3: TGTGCCAGCAGCGTAGGCTTTATTCGGCGGGGGGGTCACAATGAGCAGTTCTTC. It encodes CASSVGFIRRGGHNEQFF.

This chain connects TRBV19 to TRBJ1-2; no firm D call. This CDR3 region has 14 residues. Looked up from germline, CDR1 is LNHDA and CDR2 is SQIVND (reference sequence). V was clipped by 3 bases and J by 3 bases, with 11 bases between them. DNA for the CDR3: TGTGCCAGTAGTATGTGGGGATCAGACTATGGCTACACCTTC. Residues: CASSMWGSDYGYTF.

The J gene is TRBJ2-2, the V gene TRBV7-4, with 9 bases that match TRBD2. Trimming cost V 3 bases and J 7 bases; bases outside gene matches: 12. The CDR3 runs 17 residues. Looked up from germline, CDR1 is SGHVT and CDR2 is SQSDAQ. CDR3 protein: CASSFPWGSGGYGELFF. The CDR3 DNA reads as TGTGCCAGCAGCTTCCCCTGGGGTAGCGGGGGTTACGGGGAGCTGTTTTTT.